This record looks at one TCR beta chain sequence and its context. The sample comes from a study of T cell changes during pregnancy in multiple sclerosis. Clones were read by immunoSEQ multiplex PCR, and TCRdb kept only the in-frame ones, dropping some. The sample carries 25,000 to 30,000 clones, nearly 90% recorded once. This TCR was sampled from a female donor with multiple sclerosis, enrolled in a pregnancy study. The material was CD8+ T cells from peripheral blood mononuclear cells, obtained in the second trimester of pregnancy.

For the CDR3, the DNA is TGCGCCAGCAGTCGAACAGGGGTATGGAACACTGAAGCTTTCTTT. This sequence encodes CASSRTGVWNTEAFF. The chain uses TRBV5-1 and TRBJ1-1; 7 nucleotides match TRBD1. The CDR3 is made up of 15 amino acids. Germline-derived CDR1 and CDR2 are SGHRS and YFSETQ. Trimming cost V 5 bases and J 1 base; bases outside gene matches: 8. Full variable domain (remainder filled in from reference TRBV5-1 and TRBJ1-1): KAGVTQTPRYLIKTRGQQVTLSCSPISGHRSVSWYQQTPGQGLQFLFEYFSETQRNKGNFPGRFSGRQFSNSRSEMNVSTLELGDSALYLCASSRTGVWNTEAFFGQGTRLTVV.